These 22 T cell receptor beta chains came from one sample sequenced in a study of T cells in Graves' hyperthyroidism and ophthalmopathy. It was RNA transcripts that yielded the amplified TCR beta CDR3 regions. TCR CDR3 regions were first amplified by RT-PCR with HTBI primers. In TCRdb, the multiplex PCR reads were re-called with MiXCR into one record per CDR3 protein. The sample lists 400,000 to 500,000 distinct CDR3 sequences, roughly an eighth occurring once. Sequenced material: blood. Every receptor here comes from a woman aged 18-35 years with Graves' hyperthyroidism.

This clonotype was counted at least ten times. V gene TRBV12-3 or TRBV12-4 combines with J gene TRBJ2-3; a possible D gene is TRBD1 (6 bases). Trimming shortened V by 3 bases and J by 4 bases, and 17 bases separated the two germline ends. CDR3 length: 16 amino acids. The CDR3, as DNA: TGTGCCAGCAGTTTTTCAGGGACATTGGGCGCAGATACGCAGTATTTT. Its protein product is CASSFSGTLGADTQYF.

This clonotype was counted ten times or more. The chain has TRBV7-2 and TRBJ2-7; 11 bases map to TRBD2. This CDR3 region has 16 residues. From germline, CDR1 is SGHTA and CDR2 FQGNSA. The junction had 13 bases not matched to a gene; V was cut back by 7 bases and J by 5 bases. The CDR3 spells CASTQLAGAFQDEQYF. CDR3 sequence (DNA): TGTGCCAGCACGCAACTAGCGGGAGCCTTTCAGGACGAGCAGTACTTC.

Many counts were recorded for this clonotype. CDR3 loop: CASSLVRDYEQYF. The CDR3 DNA reads as TGTGCCAGCAGTTTAGTCAGAGACTACGAGCAGTACTTC. The gene calls are TRBV12-3 or TRBV12-4 and TRBJ2-7, with D hard to call. CDR3 length: 13 amino acids. The V and J ends lost 1 base and 3 bases respectively, with 7 bases between them.

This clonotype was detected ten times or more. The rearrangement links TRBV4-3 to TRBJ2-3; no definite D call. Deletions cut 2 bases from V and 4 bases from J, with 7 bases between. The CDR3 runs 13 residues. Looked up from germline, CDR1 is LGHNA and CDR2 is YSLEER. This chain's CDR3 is CASSQRKADTQYF. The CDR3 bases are TGCGCCAGCAGCCAAAGAAAAGCAGATACGCAGTATTTT.

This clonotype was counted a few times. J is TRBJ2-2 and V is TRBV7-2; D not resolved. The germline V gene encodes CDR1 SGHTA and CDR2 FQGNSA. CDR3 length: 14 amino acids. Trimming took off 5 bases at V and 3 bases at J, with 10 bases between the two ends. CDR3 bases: TGTGCCAGCAGCCCCTTCTACTACACCGGGGAGCTGTTTTTT. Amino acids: CASSPFYYTGELFF.

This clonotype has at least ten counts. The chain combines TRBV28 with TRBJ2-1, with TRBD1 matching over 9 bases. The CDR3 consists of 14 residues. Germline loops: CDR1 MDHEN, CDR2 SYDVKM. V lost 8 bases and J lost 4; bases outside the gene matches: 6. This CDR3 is CASLVGTGYNEQFF. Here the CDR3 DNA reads TGTGCCAGCCTAGTGGGGACAGGGTACAATGAGCAGTTCTTC. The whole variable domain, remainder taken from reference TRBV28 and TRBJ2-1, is DVKVTQSSRYLVKRTGEKVFLECVQDMDHENMFWYRQDPGLGLRLIYFSYDVKMKEKGDIPEGYSVSREKKERFSLILESASTNQTSMYLCASLVGTGYNEQFFGPGTRLTVL.

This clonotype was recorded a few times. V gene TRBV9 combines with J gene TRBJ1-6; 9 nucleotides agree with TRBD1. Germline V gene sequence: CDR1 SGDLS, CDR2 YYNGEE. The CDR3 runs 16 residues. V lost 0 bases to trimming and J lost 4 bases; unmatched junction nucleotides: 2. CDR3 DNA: TGTGCCAGCAGCGTAGGGGACAGGGAGTATAATTCACCCCTCCACTTT. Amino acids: CASSVGDREYNSPLHF.

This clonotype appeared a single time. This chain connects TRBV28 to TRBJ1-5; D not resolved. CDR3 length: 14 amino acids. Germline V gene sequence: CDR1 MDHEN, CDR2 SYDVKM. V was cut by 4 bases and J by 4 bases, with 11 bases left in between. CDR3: CASSSMGRNQPQHF. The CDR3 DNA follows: TGTGCCAGCAGTTCAATGGGGAGAAATCAGCCCCAGCATTTT.

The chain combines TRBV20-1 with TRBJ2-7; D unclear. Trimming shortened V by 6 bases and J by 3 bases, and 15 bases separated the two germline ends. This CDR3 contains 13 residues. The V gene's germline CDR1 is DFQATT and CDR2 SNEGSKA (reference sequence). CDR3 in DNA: TGCAGTGCCAGCGAACTCCCTAACTACGAGCAGTACTTC. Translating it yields CSASELPNYEQYF.

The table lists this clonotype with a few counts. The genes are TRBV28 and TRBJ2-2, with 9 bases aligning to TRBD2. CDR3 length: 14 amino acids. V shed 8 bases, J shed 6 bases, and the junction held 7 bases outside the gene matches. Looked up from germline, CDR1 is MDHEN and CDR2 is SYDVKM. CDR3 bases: TGTGCCAGCGGCACCCGCGGGGGGGCCGGGGAGCTGTTTTTT. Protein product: CASGTRGGAGELFF.

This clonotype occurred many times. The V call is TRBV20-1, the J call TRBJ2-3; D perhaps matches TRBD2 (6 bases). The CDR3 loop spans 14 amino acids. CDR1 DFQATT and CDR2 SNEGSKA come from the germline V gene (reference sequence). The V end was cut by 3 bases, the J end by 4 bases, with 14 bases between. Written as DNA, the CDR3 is TGCAGTGCTAGGACGTGGGAGGAAGCAGATACGCAGTATTTT. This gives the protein CSARTWEEADTQYF.

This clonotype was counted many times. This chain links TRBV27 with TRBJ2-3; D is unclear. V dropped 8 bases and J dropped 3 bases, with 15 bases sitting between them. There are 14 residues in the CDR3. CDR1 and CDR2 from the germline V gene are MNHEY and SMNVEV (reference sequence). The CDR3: CASRPAEHTDTQYF. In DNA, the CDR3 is TGTGCCAGCCGACCGGCGGAACATACAGATACGCAGTATTTT.

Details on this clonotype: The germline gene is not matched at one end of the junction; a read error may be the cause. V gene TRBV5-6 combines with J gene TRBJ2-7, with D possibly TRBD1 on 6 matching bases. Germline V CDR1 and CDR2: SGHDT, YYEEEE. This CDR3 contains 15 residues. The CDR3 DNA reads TGTGCCAACACCCTGCGGTTTGGGGGCGTCTACGAGCAGTACTTT. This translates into CANTLRFGGVYEQYF.

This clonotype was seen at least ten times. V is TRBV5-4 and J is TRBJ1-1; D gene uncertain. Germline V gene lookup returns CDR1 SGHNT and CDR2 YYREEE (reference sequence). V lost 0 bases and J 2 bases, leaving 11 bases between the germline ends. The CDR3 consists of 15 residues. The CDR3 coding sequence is TGTGCCAGCAGCTTGGCTCAGTCAGTAAACACTGAAGCTTTCTTT. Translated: CASSLAQSVNTEAFF.

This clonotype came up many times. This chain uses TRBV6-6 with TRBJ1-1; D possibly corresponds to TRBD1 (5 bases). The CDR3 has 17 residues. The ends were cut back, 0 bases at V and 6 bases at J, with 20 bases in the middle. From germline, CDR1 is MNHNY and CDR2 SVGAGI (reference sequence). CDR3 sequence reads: CASSYSGTAALGPEAFF. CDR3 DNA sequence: TGTGCCAGCAGTTACTCCGGGACCGCCGCCTTAGGCCCTGAAGCTTTCTTT.

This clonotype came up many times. The CDR3 loop is CSATSGIKFNEQFF. CDR3 nucleotide sequence: TGCAGTGCTACTAGCGGGATAAAGTTCAATGAGCAGTTCTTC. The V gene is TRBV20-1, the J gene TRBJ2-1; the match to TRBD2 covers 9 bases. Germline CDR1 is DFQATT and CDR2 is SNEGSKA (reference sequence). V gave up 4 bases and J gave up 6 bases; unmatched junction bases: 7. The CDR3 loop spans 14 amino acids.

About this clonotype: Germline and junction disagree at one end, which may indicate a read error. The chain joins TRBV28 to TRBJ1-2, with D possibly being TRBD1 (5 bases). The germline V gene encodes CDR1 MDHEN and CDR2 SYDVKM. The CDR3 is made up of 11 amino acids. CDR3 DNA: TGTGCCAGCAGTGACAGCTATGGCTGCACCTTC. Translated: CASSDSYGCTF.

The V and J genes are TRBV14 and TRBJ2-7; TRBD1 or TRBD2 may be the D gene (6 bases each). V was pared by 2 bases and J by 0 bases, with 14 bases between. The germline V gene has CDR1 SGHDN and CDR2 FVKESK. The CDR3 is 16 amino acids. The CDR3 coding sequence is TGTGCCAGCAGCCAATTAAACGGGGGCCACTCCTACGAGCAGTACTTC. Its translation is CASSQLNGGHSYEQYF.

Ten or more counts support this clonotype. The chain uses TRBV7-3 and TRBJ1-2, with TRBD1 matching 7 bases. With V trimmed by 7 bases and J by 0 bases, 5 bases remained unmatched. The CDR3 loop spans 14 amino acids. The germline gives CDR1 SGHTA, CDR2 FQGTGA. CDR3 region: CASTPGQANYGYTF. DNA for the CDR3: TGTGCCAGCACTCCAGGACAGGCTAACTATGGCTACACCTTC. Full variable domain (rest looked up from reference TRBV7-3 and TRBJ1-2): GAGVSQTPSNKVTEKGKYVELRCDPISGHTALYWYRQSLGQGPEFLIYFQGTGAADDSGLPNDRFFAVRPEGSVSTLKIQRTERGDSAVYLCASTPGQANYGYTFGSGTRLTVV.

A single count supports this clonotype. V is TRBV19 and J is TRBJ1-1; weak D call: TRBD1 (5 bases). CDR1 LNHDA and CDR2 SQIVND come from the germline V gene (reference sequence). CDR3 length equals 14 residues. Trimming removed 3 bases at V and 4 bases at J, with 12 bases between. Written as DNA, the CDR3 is TGTGCCAGTAGTATGGGAGGGACGACCACTGAAGCTTTCTTT. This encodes CASSMGGTTTEAFF. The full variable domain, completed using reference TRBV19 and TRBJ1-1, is DGGITQSPKYLFRKEGQNVTLSCEQNLNHDAMYWYRQDPGQGLRLIYYSQIVNDFQKGDIAEGYSVSREKKESFPLTVTSAQKNPTAFYLCASSMGGTTTEAFFGQGTRLTVV.

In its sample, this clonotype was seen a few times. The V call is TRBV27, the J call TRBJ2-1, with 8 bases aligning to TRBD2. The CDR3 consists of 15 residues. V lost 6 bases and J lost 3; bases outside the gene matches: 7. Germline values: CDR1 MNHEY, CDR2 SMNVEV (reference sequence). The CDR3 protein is CASRITSGSYNEQFF. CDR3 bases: TGTGCCAGCAGAATCACTAGCGGAAGCTACAATGAGCAGTTCTTC.

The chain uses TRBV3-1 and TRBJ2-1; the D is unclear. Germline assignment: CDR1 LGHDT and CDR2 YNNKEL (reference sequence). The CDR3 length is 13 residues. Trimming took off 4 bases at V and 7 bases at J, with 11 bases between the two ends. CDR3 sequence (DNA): TGTGCCAGCAGCCCCCCATGGGGTAATGAGCAGTTCTTC. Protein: CASSPPWGNEQFF.